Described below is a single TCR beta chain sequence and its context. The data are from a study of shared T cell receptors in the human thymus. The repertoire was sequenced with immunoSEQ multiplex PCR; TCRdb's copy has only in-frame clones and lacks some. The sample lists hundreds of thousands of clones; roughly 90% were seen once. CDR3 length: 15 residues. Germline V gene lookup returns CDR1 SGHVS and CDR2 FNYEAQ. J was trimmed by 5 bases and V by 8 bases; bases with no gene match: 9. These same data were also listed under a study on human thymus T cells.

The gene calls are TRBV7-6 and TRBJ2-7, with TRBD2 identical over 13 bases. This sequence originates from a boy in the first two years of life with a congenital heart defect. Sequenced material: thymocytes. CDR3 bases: TGTGCCAGCGCCCGAGCAACTAGCGGGAGGGACGAGCAGTACTTC. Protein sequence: CASARATSGRDEQYF. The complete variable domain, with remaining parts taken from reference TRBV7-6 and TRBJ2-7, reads GAGVSQSPRYKVTKRGQDVALRCDPISGHVSLYWYRQALGQGPEFLTYFNYEAQQDKSGLPNDRFSAERPEGSISTLTIQRTEQRDSAMYRCASARATSGRDEQYFGPGTRLTVT.